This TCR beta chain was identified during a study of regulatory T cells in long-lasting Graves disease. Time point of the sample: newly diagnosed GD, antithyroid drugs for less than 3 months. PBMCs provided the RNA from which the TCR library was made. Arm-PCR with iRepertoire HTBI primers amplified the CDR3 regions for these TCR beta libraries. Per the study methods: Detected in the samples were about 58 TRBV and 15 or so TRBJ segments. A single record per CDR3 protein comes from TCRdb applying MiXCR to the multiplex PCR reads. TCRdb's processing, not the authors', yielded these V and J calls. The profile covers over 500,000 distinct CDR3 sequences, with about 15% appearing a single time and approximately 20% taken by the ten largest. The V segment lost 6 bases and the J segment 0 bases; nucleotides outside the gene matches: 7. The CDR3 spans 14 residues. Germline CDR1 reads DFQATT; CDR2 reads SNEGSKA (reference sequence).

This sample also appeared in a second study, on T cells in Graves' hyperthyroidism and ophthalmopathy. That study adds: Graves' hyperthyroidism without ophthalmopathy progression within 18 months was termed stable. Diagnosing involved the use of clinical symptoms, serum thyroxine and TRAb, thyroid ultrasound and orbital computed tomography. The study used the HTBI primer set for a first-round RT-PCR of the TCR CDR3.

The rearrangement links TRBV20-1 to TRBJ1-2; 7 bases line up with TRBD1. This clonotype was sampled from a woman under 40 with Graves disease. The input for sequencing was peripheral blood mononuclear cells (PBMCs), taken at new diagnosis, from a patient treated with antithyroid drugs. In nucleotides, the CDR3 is TGCAGTGCCATCCGGGACAGCTCTAACTATGGCTACACCTTC. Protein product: CSAIRDSSNYGYTF.